The source of this TCR beta chain is a study of T cells in Graves' hyperthyroidism and ophthalmopathy. This clonotype appeared many times. Per germline, CDR1 MDHEN and CDR2 SYDVKM. V trimming: 2 bases; J trimming: 0 bases; junction bases outside the gene matches: 6. This CDR3 region has 17 residues. TCR beta CDR3 sequences were amplified from RNA transcripts. Using the HTBI primer set, a first-round RT-PCR was run on the TCR CDR3. TCRdb re-derived calls from the multiplex PCR reads in MiXCR, one entry per CDR3 protein. Of hundreds of thousands of distinct CDR3 sequences listed, more than 14% are singletons. Inclusion characteristics of ophthalmopathy patients comprised a Clinical Activity Score of at least 3, a NOSPECS grade of at least 4, and duration under 3 months. Every diagnosis used clinical symptoms, serum thyroxine and TRAb, thyroid ultrasound and orbital computed tomography.

This chain links TRBV28 with TRBJ2-7; 11 nucleotides line up with TRBD2. This receptor was obtained from a woman in her forties or fifties with Graves' ophthalmopathy. Specimen: blood. CDR3: CASSLLAGGSRSYEQYF. CDR3 coding DNA: TGTGCCAGCAGTTTACTAGCGGGAGGTTCTCGCTCCTACGAGCAGTACTTC.